The rows below give T cell receptor beta chains drawn from one sample of a study of T-cell reconstitution after alpha-beta-depleted transplantation in children. TCRdb used MiXCR to reprocess the PCR reads, holding one entry per CDR3 protein. The sample has about 370,000 distinct CDR3 sequences; just over 20% are singletons. The source was PBMCs from the stem cell graft donor, collected from the stem cell graft. The receptors come from a human donor who donated a stem cell graft to a child with acute myeloid leukemia. The CDR3 runs from the conserved cysteine through the conserved F or W. Fields, in order: D gene, CDR3 length, clone size, J gene, V gene, CDR3 DNA, CDR3 protein. D genes are given only for firm matches. The listing skips clone size in some rows; elsewhere it reads once, few, many or a size class.

d_gene: TRBD2; len: 19; abundance: NA; j_gene: TRBJ2-1; v_gene: TRBV20-1; CDR3nt: TGCAGTGCTAGAGATAAGGACAAGTTGACTAGCGGGGCCTACAATGAGCAGTTCTTC; CDR3aa: CSARDKDKLTSGAYNEQFF
d_gene: NA; len: 12; abundance: many; j_gene: TRBJ2-7; v_gene: TRBV7-8; CDR3nt: TGTGCCAGCAAAGGGCCAGGGGTCGAGCAGTACTTC; CDR3aa: CASKGPGVEQYF
d_gene: NA; len: 12; abundance: many; j_gene: TRBJ2-5; v_gene: TRBV7-9; CDR3nt: TGTGCCAGCAGCTTAGCTGAAGAGACCCAGTACTTC; CDR3aa: CASSLAEETQYF
d_gene: TRBD2; len: 16; abundance: NA; j_gene: TRBJ2-1; v_gene: TRBV6-4; CDR3nt: TGTGCCAGCAGTGATGTTGTGGGAGGGTCCGCCAATGAGCAGTTCTTC; CDR3aa: CASSDVVGGSANEQFF
d_gene: NA; len: 18; abundance: NA; j_gene: TRBJ2-1; v_gene: TRBV6-2/TRBV6-3; CDR3nt: TGTGCCAGCAGTTACTCGAAGGGCGTAGGGAGCTCCTACAATGAGCAGTTCTTC; CDR3aa: CASSYSKGVGSSYNEQFF
d_gene: NA; len: 15; abundance: many; j_gene: TRBJ2-1; v_gene: TRBV4-2; CDR3nt: TGTGCCAGCAGCCAGTCCCCTGAAAGCTACAATGAGCAGTTCTTC; CDR3aa: CASSQSPESYNEQFF
d_gene: NA; len: 15; abundance: few; j_gene: TRBJ2-1; v_gene: TRBV20-1; CDR3nt: TGCAGTGCTATCGTGAGTGGCGGGCGATACAATGAGCAGTTCTTC; CDR3aa: CSAIVSGGRYNEQFF
d_gene: NA; len: 14; abundance: NA; j_gene: TRBJ1-2; v_gene: TRBV12-3/TRBV12-4; CDR3nt: TGTGCCAGCACCGAGGGGGGGTTTGATTATGGCTACACCTTC; CDR3aa: CASTEGGFDYGYTF
d_gene: NA; len: 15; abundance: NA; j_gene: TRBJ2-7; v_gene: TRBV15; CDR3nt: TGTGCCACCAGCAGAGTGTTGGAATACCCCTACGAGCAGTACTTC; CDR3aa: CATSRVLEYPYEQYF
d_gene: NA; len: 14; abundance: NA; j_gene: TRBJ2-6; v_gene: TRBV12-3/TRBV12-4; CDR3nt: TGTGCCAGCCCCGTAACCCCTGGGGCCAACGTCCTGACTTTC; CDR3aa: CASPVTPGANVLTF
d_gene: NA; len: 13; abundance: NA; j_gene: TRBJ2-5; v_gene: TRBV20-1; CDR3nt: TGCAGTGCCCCCGGGTTAGGGGGGGAGACCCAGTACTTC; CDR3aa: CSAPGLGGETQYF
d_gene: NA; len: 15; abundance: few; j_gene: TRBJ1-1; v_gene: TRBV5-1; CDR3nt: TGCGCCAGCAGCTTGGGGATTAGGGCGAACACTGAAGCTTTCTTT; CDR3aa: CASSLGIRANTEAFF
d_gene: TRBD1; len: 13; abundance: NA; j_gene: TRBJ2-7; v_gene: TRBV28; CDR3nt: TGTGCCAGCAGTTACCCAGGGGGCTACGAGCAGTACTTC; CDR3aa: CASSYPGGYEQYF
d_gene: NA; len: 12; abundance: once; j_gene: TRBJ1-1; v_gene: TRBV20-1; CDR3nt: TGCAGTGTCCCGGGAGGGGGCACTGAAGCTTTCTTT; CDR3aa: CSVPGGGTEAFF
d_gene: NA; len: 18; abundance: NA; j_gene: TRBJ1-1; v_gene: TRBV5-1; CDR3nt: TGCGCCAGCAGCTTGGCCCGGTTTATGCTGTGGCCCCACACTGAAGCTTTCTTT; CDR3aa: CASSLARFMLWPHTEAFF
d_gene: TRBD2; len: 14; abundance: NA; j_gene: TRBJ2-5; v_gene: TRBV2; CDR3nt: TGTGCCAGCAGTGTAACTAGCGGGAGCGAGACCCAGTACTTC; CDR3aa: CASSVTSGSETQYF
d_gene: TRBD2; len: 18; abundance: NA; j_gene: TRBJ2-7; v_gene: TRBV4-1; CDR3nt: TGCGCCAGCAGCCAAGGTGCTCCGGGGGGAGGACTTCAAGCCGAGCAGTACTTC; CDR3aa: CASSQGAPGGGLQAEQYF
d_gene: TRBD2; len: 19; abundance: NA; j_gene: TRBJ2-7; v_gene: TRBV20-1; CDR3nt: TGCAGTGCTAGAGAGGGCCTAGGGACTAGCGGGGGAAGCTCCTACGAGCAGTACTTC; CDR3aa: CSAREGLGTSGGSSYEQYF
d_gene: TRBD1; len: 17; abundance: NA; j_gene: TRBJ2-1; v_gene: TRBV7-9; CDR3nt: TGTGCCAGCATCCATACAGGGGGCGGCTACTACGACAATGAGCAGTTCTTC; CDR3aa: CASIHTGGGYYDNEQFF
d_gene: TRBD2; len: 16; abundance: NA; j_gene: TRBJ2-1; v_gene: TRBV28; CDR3nt: TGTGCCAGCAGTTTAGTGGGGACTAGCGGATACAATGAGCAGTTCTTC; CDR3aa: CASSLVGTSGYNEQFF
d_gene: TRBD2; len: 15; abundance: few; j_gene: TRBJ2-3; v_gene: TRBV10-2; CDR3nt: TGCGCCAGCAGTACTAGCGGCAGAAGCACAGATACGCAGTATTTT; CDR3aa: CASSTSGRSTDTQYF
d_gene: TRBD2; len: 15; abundance: NA; j_gene: TRBJ2-1; v_gene: TRBV2; CDR3nt: TGTGCCAGCTTGGGACTAGCGGGAACCTACAATGAGCAGTTCTTC; CDR3aa: CASLGLAGTYNEQFF